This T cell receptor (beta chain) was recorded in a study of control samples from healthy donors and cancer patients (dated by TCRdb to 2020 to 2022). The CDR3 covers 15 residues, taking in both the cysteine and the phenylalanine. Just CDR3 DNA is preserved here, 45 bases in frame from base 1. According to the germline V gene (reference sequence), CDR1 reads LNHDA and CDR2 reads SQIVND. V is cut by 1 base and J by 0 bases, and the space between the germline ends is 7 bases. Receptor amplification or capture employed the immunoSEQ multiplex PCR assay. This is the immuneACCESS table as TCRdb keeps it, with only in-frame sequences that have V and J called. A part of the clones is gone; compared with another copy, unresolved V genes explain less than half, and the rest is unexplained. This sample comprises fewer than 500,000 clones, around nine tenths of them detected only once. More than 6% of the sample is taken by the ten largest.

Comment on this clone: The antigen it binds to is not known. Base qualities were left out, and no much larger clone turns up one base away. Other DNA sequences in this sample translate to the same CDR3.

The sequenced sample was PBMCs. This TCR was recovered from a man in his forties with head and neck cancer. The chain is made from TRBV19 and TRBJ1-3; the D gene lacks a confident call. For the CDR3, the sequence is CASSIAGYSGNTIYF. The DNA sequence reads TGTGCCAGTAGTATAGCGGGGTACTCTGGAAACACCATATATTTT.